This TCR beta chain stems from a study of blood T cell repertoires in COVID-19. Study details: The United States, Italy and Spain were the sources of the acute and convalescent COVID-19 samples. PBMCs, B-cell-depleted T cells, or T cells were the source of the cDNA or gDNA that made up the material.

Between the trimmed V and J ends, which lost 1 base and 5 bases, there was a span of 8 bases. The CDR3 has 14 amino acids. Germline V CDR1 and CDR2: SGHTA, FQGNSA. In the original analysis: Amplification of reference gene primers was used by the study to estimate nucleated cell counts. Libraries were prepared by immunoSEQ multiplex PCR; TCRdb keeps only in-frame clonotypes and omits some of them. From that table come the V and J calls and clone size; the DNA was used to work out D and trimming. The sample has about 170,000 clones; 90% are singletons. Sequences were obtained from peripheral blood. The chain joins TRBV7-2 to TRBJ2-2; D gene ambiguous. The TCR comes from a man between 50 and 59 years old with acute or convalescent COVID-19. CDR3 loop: CASSLEPRTGELFF. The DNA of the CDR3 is TGTGCCAGCAGCTTAGAGCCCCGTACCGGGGAGCTGTTTTTT.